These 25 T cell receptor beta chains were all obtained from the same sample, sequenced in a study of blood T cell repertoires in COVID-19. Profiling relied on immunoSEQ multiplex PCR, and the TCRdb table lists in-frame clones only, not all of them. This sample yields 300,000 or so clones, of which over 75% are seen a single time; over 9.5% belongs to the top ten. The material sequenced was PBMCs or T cells enriched from blood (not recorded which). The receptors were gathered from a woman between 18 and 29 years old who had recovered from COVID-19.

This chain connects TRBV5-6 to TRBJ2-7, with D possibly matching TRBD2 (5 bases). V shed 0 bases and J shed 4 bases, with 17 bases lying between them. The CDR3 has 16 residues. Germline V lookup: CDR1 SGHDT, CDR2 YYEEEE. CDR3 DNA: TGTGCCAGCAGCTTGGTAGTCGAAGGTCCGGGATACGAGCAGTACTTC. Translating it yields CASSLVVEGPGYEQYF.

V and J are TRBV25-1 and TRBJ2-7, with 9 bases that match TRBD2. The V gene end was trimmed by 4 bases and the J gene end by 0 bases; junction bases not matched to a gene: 4. Per germline, CDR1 MGHDK and CDR2 SYGVNS. The CDR3 totals 15 residues. The CDR3 here is CASSVTSGPSYEQYF. In DNA form, the CDR3 reads TGTGCCAGCAGTGTCACTAGCGGGCCCTCCTACGAGCAGTACTTC.

CDR3 coding DNA: TGTGCCAGCAGTTTATTAAACATGCTTGAAGCTTTCTTT. Its protein is CASSLLNMLEAFF. The gene calls are TRBV12-3 or TRBV12-4 and TRBJ1-1; D unresolved. The V and J ends lost 2 bases and 7 bases respectively, with 11 bases between them. CDR3 length: 13 amino acids.

The chain recombines TRBV4-1 with TRBJ1-4; 8 bases align to TRBD1. CDR1 and CDR2 (germline): MGHRA, YSYEKL. V was clipped by 5 bases and J by 0 bases; unmatched bases: 5. The CDR3 covers 16 residues. The CDR3 nucleotides are TGCGCCAGCAGCTCTTGGACAGGGACAACTAATGAAAAACTGTTTTTT. This translates into CASSSWTGTTNEKLFF.

This clone was found a few times. The gene calls are TRBV5-1 and TRBJ1-2; 8 bases match TRBD1. The CDR3 is 14 amino acids. Germline trimming cut 3 bases from V and 6 bases from J; bases unmatched to any gene: 7. The germline gives CDR1 SGHRS, CDR2 YFSETQ. The CDR3 sequence: CASSSGQDGNGYTF. The CDR3 nucleotides read TGCGCCAGCAGCTCGGGACAGGATGGTAATGGCTACACCTTC.

The chain couples TRBV6-5 to TRBJ2-7; tentatively, D is TRBD1 (5 bases). This CDR3 is 15 amino acids long. The germline V and J ends were trimmed by 5 bases and 0 bases, with 14 bases remaining between them. Germline V gives CDR1 MNHEY, CDR2 SVGAGI. CDR3 in amino acids: CASSRTTDPSYEQYF. The CDR3 coding sequence is TGTGCCAGCAGTAGGACGACAGACCCCTCCTACGAGCAGTACTTC.

The gene calls are TRBV10-3 and TRBJ2-5, with TRBD2 as a possible D gene (5 bases). The CDR3 totals 14 residues. Trimming took 5 bases from V and 4 from J, leaving 14 bases between them. The germline V gene encodes CDR1 ENHRY and CDR2 SYGVKD. The CDR3 bases are TGTGCCATCAGTCGGGGAGCCGAAACAGAGACCCAGTACTTC. It is translated as CAISRGAETETQYF.

V and J are TRBV2 and TRBJ1-5; 7 nucleotides match TRBD1. CDR3 size: 13 residues. Germline loops: CDR1 SNHLY, CDR2 FYNNEI. With V trimmed by 6 bases and J by 3 bases, 2 bases remained unmatched. In nucleotides, the CDR3 is TGTGCCAGCAGGGGACAGTACAATCAGCCCCAGCATTTT. Amino acids: CASRGQYNQPQHF.

This clone was counted once. The chain employs TRBV7-8 and TRBJ1-2, with 9 bases that match TRBD1. The V and J ends lost 4 bases and 8 bases, in that order; junction bases with no gene match: 5. This CDR3 region has 13 residues. The germline gives CDR1 SGHVS, CDR2 FQNEAQ. The CDR3 sequence is CASSSQGAWGYTF. In DNA, the CDR3 is TGTGCCAGCAGCTCACAGGGGGCTTGGGGCTACACCTTC.

This rearrangement joins TRBV6-5 to TRBJ1-5; D is unclear. Trimming cost V 7 bases and J 6 bases, with 16 bases left between them. The CDR3 runs 14 residues. The germline V gene encodes CDR1 MNHEY and CDR2 SVGAGI. This chain's CDR3 is CASTLREAAQPQHF. The CDR3, as DNA: TGTGCCAGCACCTTACGGGAGGCGGCTCAGCCCCAGCATTTT.

CDR3 protein: CSASGGGSQKSSYNEQFF. The CDR3, as DNA: TGCAGTGCTAGTGGGGGCGGCTCCCAGAAGAGCTCCTACAATGAGCAGTTCTTC. This chain links TRBV20-1 with TRBJ2-1; maybe TRBD1 (6 bases). CDR3 length: 18 amino acids. Germline assignment: CDR1 DFQATT and CDR2 SNEGSKA (reference sequence). Deletions cut 3 bases from V and 0 bases from J, with 21 bases between.

Only one count was recorded for this clone. The CDR3 spells CASSIWGANTGELFF. In nucleotides, the CDR3 is TGTGCCAGTAGTATATGGGGGGCGAACACCGGGGAGCTGTTTTTT. The chain recombines TRBV19 with TRBJ2-2; D perhaps matches TRBD2 (6 bases). The V end lost 2 bases, the J end lost 0 bases, and 7 bases lay between the germline ends. The CDR3 spans 15 residues. CDR1 and CDR2 (germline): LNHDA, SQIVND (reference sequence).

The chain links TRBV19 to TRBJ2-1; 8 bases are a match to TRBD2. CDR1 is LNHDA, CDR2 SQIVND, per germline (reference sequence). V lost 3 bases to trimming and J lost 6 bases; unmatched junction nucleotides: 4. This CDR3 has 14 amino acids. CDR3 bases: TGTGCCAGTAGTATTCAACTAGCGGTCAATGAGCAGTTCTTC. This encodes CASSIQLAVNEQFF.

The chain joins TRBV23-1 to TRBJ1-1; 7 positions match TRBD1. TRBV23-1 falls under the ORF class, with uncertain function. V lost 10 bases, J lost 5 bases, and 10 bases stayed unmatched. The CDR3 length is 13 residues. CDR3 DNA: TGCGCCACCCTCGGGGACAGAAGGACTGAAGCTTTCTTT. It encodes CATLGDRRTEAFF.

On this clone: The sample contains more than one DNA sequence encoding this CDR3. The V and J genes are TRBV28 and TRBJ1-5, with 8 bases aligning to TRBD1. CDR1 and CDR2 (germline): MDHEN, SYDVKM. After removal of 6 bases from V and 0 bases from J, the junction contained 4 bases not matched to a gene. The CDR3 extends over 15 amino acids. CDR3 sequence: CASSSTGGSNQPQHF. The CDR3 coding sequence is TGTGCCAGCAGCTCTACAGGGGGTAGCAATCAGCCCCAGCATTTT.

This sequence joins TRBV7-2 and TRBJ1-6; tentatively, D is TRBD1 (5 bases). Germline assignment: CDR1 SGHTA and CDR2 FQGNSA. CDR3 size: 17 residues. Trimming left V 1 base short and J 9 bases short, with 19 bases between. Here the CDR3 reads CASSLGWTGGRSSPLHF. DNA of the CDR3: TGTGCCAGCAGCTTAGGATGGACGGGGGGGAGGAGTTCACCCCTCCACTTT.

This sequence joins TRBV7-9 and TRBJ1-1; maybe TRBD1 (5 bases). From germline, CDR1 is SEHNR and CDR2 FQNEAQ (reference sequence). The CDR3 is made up of 14 amino acids. Deletions cut 5 bases from V and 5 bases from J, with 15 bases between. CDR3 in DNA: TGTGCCAGCAGCGATCACGGGGAGGGGACTGAAGCTTTCTTT. Encoded protein: CASSDHGEGTEAFF.

V usage is TRBV30 and J usage is TRBJ1-4, with no clear D. Trimming removed 2 bases at V and 3 bases at J, with 10 bases between. This CDR3 is 14 amino acids long. CDR1 and CDR2 from the germline V gene are GTSNPN and SVGIG (reference sequence). Here the CDR3 DNA reads TGTGCCTGGAGTCTTGGCCATTCTAATGAAAAACTGTTTTTT. Translation: CAWSLGHSNEKLFF.

This chain links TRBV7-2 with TRBJ1-5; D might be TRBD1 (6 bases). The CDR3 sequence is 12 residues long. Germline CDR1 reads SGHTA; CDR2 reads FQGNSA. Trimming pared 4 bases from V and 5 bases from J, leaving 6 bases between. The CDR3 is CASSSGDQPQHF. Written as DNA, the CDR3 is TGTGCCAGCAGCTCAGGGGATCAGCCCCAGCATTTT.

This clone turned up a few times. This chain joins TRBV5-1 and TRBJ2-1; 8 bases match TRBD1. CDR1 is SGHRS, CDR2 YFSETQ, per germline. The CDR3 contains 15 residues. With 1 base clipped from V and 4 bases from J, the junction kept 4 bases outside the gene matches. The DNA of the CDR3 is TGCGCCAGCAGCTTGACTCGGACAGGGTACAATGAGCAGTTCTTC. Protein product: CASSLTRTGYNEQFF.

The rearrangement links TRBV7-6 to TRBJ2-7; 7 positions match TRBD2. Germline-derived CDR1 and CDR2 are SGHVS and FNYEAQ. The CDR3 runs 14 residues. V gave up 3 bases and J gave up 6 bases; unmatched junction bases: 8. CDR3: CASSFAAGEAEQYF. The CDR3, as DNA: TGTGCCAGCAGCTTCGCTGCGGGAGAAGCCGAGCAGTACTTC.

The chain couples TRBV13 to TRBJ1-2, with D possibly TRBD1 on 5 matching bases. V was pared by 4 bases and J by 7 bases, with 16 bases between. Germline CDR1 PRHDT, CDR2 FYEKMQ (reference sequence). CDR3 length: 14 residues. CDR3 nucleotide sequence: TGTGCCAGCAGCTCCACGGGACTCTTTATTGGCTACACCTTC. Its translation: CASSSTGLFIGYTF.

The CDR3, as DNA: TGTGCCAGCAAATCCCATGGGACAGCCTATGGCTACACCTTC. Its translation is CASKSHGTAYGYTF. The gene calls are TRBV27 and TRBJ1-2; 7 bases align to TRBD1. The junction had 9 bases not matched to a gene; V was cut back by 7 bases and J by 4 bases. Germline V gives CDR1 MNHEY, CDR2 SMNVEV (reference sequence). There are 14 residues in the CDR3.

The V gene is TRBV30, the J gene TRBJ1-3; 7 nucleotides match TRBD1. The germline V gene encodes CDR1 GTSNPN and CDR2 SVGIG (reference sequence). The CDR3 runs 15 residues. With V trimmed by 1 base and J by 4 bases, 7 bases remained unmatched. The CDR3 DNA is TGTGCCTGGAGTGATGCAGGGGGATGGGGAAACACCATATATTTT. Translation: CAWSDAGGWGNTIYF.

The rearrangement joins TRBV27 to TRBJ2-3, with TRBD2 matching over 16 bases. Germline V gives CDR1 MNHEY, CDR2 SMNVEV (reference sequence). This CDR3 comprises 18 residues. With V trimmed by 4 bases and J by 2 bases, 6 bases remained unmatched. The CDR3 region is CASSWGTSGREDTDTQYF. The DNA of the CDR3 is TGTGCCAGCAGTTGGGGGACTAGCGGGAGGGAGGACACAGATACGCAGTATTTT.